What follows is one T cell receptor (beta chain) and its context. The data were taken from a study of Ad26.COV2.S vaccination and SARS-CoV-2 variants. About the study: Into the muscle, Ad26.COV2.S was dosed once or twice, 56 days apart.

Noted treatment: some 20 received Ad26.COV2.S at low or high dose, single or two shots; 5 received placebo; per-sample allocation not given. Material that was analyzed had been drawn on day 63 after the first vaccine or placebo injection. Expression of Wuhan-strain SARS-CoV-2 spike came from the Ad26 vector that formed the vaccine. The repertoire was sequenced with immunoSEQ multiplex PCR; TCRdb's copy has only in-frame clones and lacks some. In the table there are about 440,000 clones, roughly 87% of which are singletons. The CDR3 is 15 residues long. Germline CDR1 is MNHEY and CDR2 is SMNVEV (reference sequence). Trimming took off 2 bases at V and 3 bases at J, with 11 bases between the two ends.

The input for sequencing was peripheral blood, taken in a trial of Ad26.COV2.S vaccine versus placebo. The receptor's source is a person aged 18-65 years who received the Ad26.COV2.S COVID-19 vaccine or a placebo. The chain employs TRBV27 and TRBJ1-5, with D possibly matching TRBD1 (5 bases). The CDR3, as DNA: TGTGCCAGCAGTTTAAGAGGGGCCCTCAATCAGCCCCAGCATTTT. Translation gives CASSLRGALNQPQHF.